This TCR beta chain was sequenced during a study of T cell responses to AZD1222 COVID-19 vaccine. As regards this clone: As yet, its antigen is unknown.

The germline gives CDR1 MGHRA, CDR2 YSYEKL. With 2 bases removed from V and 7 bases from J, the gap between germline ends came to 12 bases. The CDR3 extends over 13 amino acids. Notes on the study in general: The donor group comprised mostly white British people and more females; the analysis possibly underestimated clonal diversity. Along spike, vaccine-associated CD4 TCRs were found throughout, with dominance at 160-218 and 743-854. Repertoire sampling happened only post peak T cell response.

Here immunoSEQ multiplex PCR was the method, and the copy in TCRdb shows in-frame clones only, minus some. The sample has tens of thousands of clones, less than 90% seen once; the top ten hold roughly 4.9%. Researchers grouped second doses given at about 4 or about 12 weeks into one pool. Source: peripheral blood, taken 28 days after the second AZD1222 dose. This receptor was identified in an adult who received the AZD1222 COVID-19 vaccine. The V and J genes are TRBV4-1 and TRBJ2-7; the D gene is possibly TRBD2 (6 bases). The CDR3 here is CASSQLQAGEQYF. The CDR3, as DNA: TGCGCCAGCAGCCAACTGCAAGCGGGTGAGCAGTACTTC.